This TCR beta chain was identified in a study of T-cell memory formation after mild COVID-19 (dated by TCRdb to the early 2020s). Concerning the study at large: Most TCR sequence clusters were specific to one of the two donors. In two donors, T-cell clones that expanded and contracted after mild COVID-19 were tracked by sequencing TCRalpha and TCRbeta repertoires over time. Two young, previously healthy adult volunteers made up the cohort, one male and one female.

This clonotype was observed a few times. There is no known antigen for this receptor. No base-level quality is on record; no much larger clone is a single base apart. General study outcomes and caveats: Only a couple of mild cases were covered by the study, and larger cohorts that include severe cases with pre-infection samples were considered necessary. Whether the second-wave clones peaking on day 37 were SARS-CoV-2 specific was not confirmed. Some responding clones were detected in pre-infection memory, which suggested that pre-existing cross-reactive memory T cells had joined the SARS-CoV-2 response. Contracting CD4+ clones were located mainly in the CM and EM memory subsets, whereas CD8+ clones were found to be enriched in EMRA. From day 15 to 85, contracting clones showed balanced CD4/CD8 phenotypes, whereas a second wave of clones that expanded from day 15 to 37 leaned towards CD4+.

PBMCs were isolated by Ficoll-Paque density gradient centrifugation. The sequencer listed for this sample is Illumina NovaSeq 6000. TCRalpha and TCRbeta cDNA libraries were constructed by 5'RACE with constant-segment primers, with sample barcodes and unique molecular identifiers being introduced. Trizol reagent was used to extract RNA from every sample. Library amplification was performed in two PCR steps, and a second sample barcode and Illumina TruSeq adapters were introduced in the second step. The libraries were sequenced on an Illumina NovaSeq using 2 x 150 bp paired-end reads. As for the original processing: The reads were demultiplexed and collapsed into UMI-guided consensus sequences using migec v1.2.7. Using mixcr v2.1.11, UMI consensuses were aligned to TRA and TRB V and J templates and then assembled into clonotypes. Expanded or contracted clonotypes were those called significant by both edgeR and NoisET, with noise models trained on biological replicates. For edgeR calls, the cutoffs were a false discovery rate-adjusted p below 0.01 and a log2 fold-change threshold of 1. As an exploratory analysis of dynamics, max-normalized trajectories of the 1000 most abundant clonotypes were examined with PCA combined with hierarchical clustering. Separately sequenced CD4+ and CD8+ repertoires were used to assign a CD4 or CD8 phenotype to each responding clone. TCRdb's own reprocessing of the public reads used fastp at Q25 and MiXCR and kept productive beta chains. Rows with one shared CDR3 protein collapse into an entry with the most common genes and DNA. TCRdb's processing, not the study's, gives the V and J calls here. For this sample there are roughly 580,000 distinct CDR3 sequences; approximately 19% appear just once. The ten largest clones capture about 11% of the sample.

The TCR comes from an adult woman who had mild COVID-19 (a few samples of this study predate the infection). The sample titles of this study are shuffled in the database, so cell type and time point are left out; the donor was told from shared clones. Sequenced material: PBMCs or a T cell subset sorted from them (not recorded which).

Read as DNA, the sequence is TGTGCCAGCAGTTTCATGGGGGGCACCGCCGGGGAGCTGTTTTTT. The encoded protein is CASSFMGGTAGELFF. This chain joins TRBV27 to TRBJ2-2, with the D call tentatively TRBD1 or TRBD2, each fitting 6 bases. Trimming at the junction amounts to 3 bases on V and 6 bases on J, and the germline ends lie 14 bases apart. Looking up the germline V gene (reference sequence) yields CDR1 MNHEY and CDR2 SMNVEV. The CDR3 holds 15 amino acids from the cysteine to the phenylalanine. The DNA shown is the 45-base CDR3, in frame from base 1.